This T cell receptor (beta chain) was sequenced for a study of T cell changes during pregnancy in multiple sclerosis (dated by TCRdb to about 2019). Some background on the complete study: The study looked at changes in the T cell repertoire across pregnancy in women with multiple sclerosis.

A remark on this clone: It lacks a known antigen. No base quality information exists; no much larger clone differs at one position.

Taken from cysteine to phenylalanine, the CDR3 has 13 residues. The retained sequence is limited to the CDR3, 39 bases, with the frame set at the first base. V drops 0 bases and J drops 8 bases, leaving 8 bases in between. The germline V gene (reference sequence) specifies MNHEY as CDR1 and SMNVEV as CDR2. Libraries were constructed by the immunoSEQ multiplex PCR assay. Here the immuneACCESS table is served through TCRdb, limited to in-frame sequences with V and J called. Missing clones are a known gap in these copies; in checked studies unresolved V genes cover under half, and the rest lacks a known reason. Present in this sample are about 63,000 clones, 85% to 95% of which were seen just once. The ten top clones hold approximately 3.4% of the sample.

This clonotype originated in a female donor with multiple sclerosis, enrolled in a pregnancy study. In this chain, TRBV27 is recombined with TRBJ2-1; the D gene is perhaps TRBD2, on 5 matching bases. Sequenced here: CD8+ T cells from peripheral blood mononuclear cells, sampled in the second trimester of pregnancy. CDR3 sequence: CASSLSRVYEQFF. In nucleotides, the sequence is TGTGCCAGCAGTTTATCGAGGGTCTATGAGCAGTTCTTC.